This T cell receptor beta chain came from a study of control samples from healthy donors and cancer patients. In germline, CDR1 is SGHVS, CDR2 FNYEAQ. Trimming cost V 10 bases and J 9 bases, with 28 bases left between them. CDR3 size: 16 residues. Profiling relied on immunoSEQ multiplex PCR, and the TCRdb table lists in-frame clones only, not all of them. Of 100,000 to 150,000 clones listed, roughly 87% are singletons. The clonotype comes from a man between 18 and 35 years old in good health. The chain carries TRBV7-6 and TRBJ2-1, with a tentative D call TRBD2 (6 bases). Sequenced sample: blood. CDR3 DNA sequence: TGTGCCACCTCAAAGGAGGGGAGCGCGACAGACGCTGAGCAGTTCTTC. This gives the protein CATSKEGSATDAEQFF.